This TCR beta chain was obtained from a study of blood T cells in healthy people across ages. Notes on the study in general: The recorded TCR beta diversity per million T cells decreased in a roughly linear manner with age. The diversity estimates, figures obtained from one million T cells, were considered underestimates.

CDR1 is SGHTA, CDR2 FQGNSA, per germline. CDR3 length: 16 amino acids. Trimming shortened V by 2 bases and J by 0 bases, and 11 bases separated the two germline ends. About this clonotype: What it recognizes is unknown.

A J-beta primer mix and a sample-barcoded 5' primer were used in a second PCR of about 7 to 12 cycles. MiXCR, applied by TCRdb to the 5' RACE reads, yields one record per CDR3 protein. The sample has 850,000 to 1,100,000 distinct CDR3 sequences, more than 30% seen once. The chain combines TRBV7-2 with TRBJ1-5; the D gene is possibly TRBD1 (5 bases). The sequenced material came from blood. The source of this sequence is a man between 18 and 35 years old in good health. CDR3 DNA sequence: TGTGCCAGCAGCTTAATGGACACATATAGCAATCAGCCCCAGCATTTT. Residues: CASSLMDTYSNQPQHF.